The 25 T cell receptor beta chains below were found in one sample sequenced in a study of control samples from healthy donors and cancer patients. The data were produced by immunoSEQ multiplex PCR, yet TCRdb's version contains in-frame clones alone and is incomplete. Among 150,000 to 200,000 clones, 85% to 90% were seen once, and the ten largest hold about 1.8%. The sample consisted of blood. Receptors were obtained from a man between 18 and 35 years old in good health.

This clone has a count of ten or more. The chain recombines TRBV5-4 with TRBJ1-2; D unresolved. The CDR3 loop spans 14 amino acids. V gave up 0 bases and J gave up 4 bases, with 10 bases separating them. Germline CDR1 SGHNT, CDR2 YYREEE (reference sequence). CDR3 bases: TGTGCCAGCAGCTTGGGCCAAGCAGGCTATGGCTACACCTTC. This codes for CASSLGQAGYGYTF.

This chain connects TRBV7-9 to TRBJ1-1, with a weak D call TRBD1 (6 bases). Germline CDR1 is SEHNR and CDR2 is FQNEAQ (reference sequence). The V end lost 6 bases, the J end lost 6 bases, and 14 bases lay between the germline ends. This CDR3 region has 13 residues. CDR3 bases: TGTGCCAGCAGGCCTAGGGGGGTGTCTGAAGCTTTCTTT. Translation gives CASRPRGVSEAFF.

V and J are TRBV11-1 and TRBJ1-1; no firm D call. The CDR3 runs 14 residues. Germline values: CDR1 SGHAT, CDR2 FQDESV (reference sequence). The V end was cut by 1 base, the J end by 0 bases, with 6 bases between. The CDR3 loop is CASSLGPVNTEAFF. CDR3 DNA sequence: TGTGCCAGCAGCTTAGGTCCGGTGAACACTGAAGCTTTCTTT.

This chain uses TRBV7-2 with TRBJ2-1, with 12 nucleotides matching TRBD2. CDR3 length equals 17 residues. From germline, CDR1 is SGHTA and CDR2 FQGNSA. With V trimmed by 5 bases and J by 9 bases, 14 bases remained unmatched. CDR3 in amino acids: CASSPILLAGGRGEQFF. For the CDR3, the DNA is TGTGCCAGCAGCCCCATTCTACTAGCGGGGGGCCGTGGTGAGCAGTTCTTC.

The chain links TRBV19 to TRBJ2-7, with 8 bases matching TRBD1. Germline V gene sequence: CDR1 LNHDA, CDR2 SQIVND (reference sequence). The length of the CDR3 is 16 residues. V lost 1 base to trimming and J lost 2 bases; unmatched junction nucleotides: 7. The CDR3 DNA reads TGTGCCAGTAGTATAGGATTGGCAGGGGGCACCTACGAGCAGTACTTC. Amino acid sequence: CASSIGLAGGTYEQYF.

V is TRBV27 and J is TRBJ1-1, with D unresolved. From germline, CDR1 is MNHEY and CDR2 SMNVEV (reference sequence). Trimming cost V 5 bases and J 7 bases, with 14 bases left between them. The CDR3 has 13 residues. CDR3 nucleotides: TGTGCCAGCAGTCCCAAACTGCGAGGTGAAGCTTTCTTT. Its translation is CASSPKLRGEAFF.

The rearrangement joins TRBV30 to TRBJ1-5; D remains ambiguous. The ends were cut back, 2 bases at V and 7 bases at J, with 9 bases in the middle. The CDR3 spans 12 residues. The germline V gene encodes CDR1 GTSNPN and CDR2 SVGIG (reference sequence). The DNA of the CDR3 is TGTGCCTGGAGTCCTCCGGGGCAGCCCCAGCATTTT. It codes for CAWSPPGQPQHF.

This clone has only one observation. CDR3 protein: CASSIGQANTEAFF. CDR3 sequence (DNA): TGTGCCAGTAGTATCGGACAGGCGAACACTGAAGCTTTCTTT. This sequence joins TRBV19 and TRBJ1-1, with 7 bases aligning to TRBD1. The germline V gene encodes CDR1 LNHDA and CDR2 SQIVND (reference sequence). This CDR3 has 14 residues. The V segment lost 3 bases and the J segment 1 base; nucleotides outside the gene matches: 2.

The chain combines TRBV9 with TRBJ2-5, with TRBD2 matching 8 bases. CDR1 SGDLS and CDR2 YYNGEE come from the germline V gene. The CDR3 is made up of 14 amino acids. After removal of 0 bases from V and 4 bases from J, the junction contained 2 bases not matched to a gene. The CDR3 is CASSVGAGGETQYF. The DNA of the CDR3 is TGTGCCAGCAGCGTAGGCGCGGGGGGAGAGACCCAGTACTTC.

The DNA of the CDR3 is TGTGCCAGCAGCCCCGACACCTTCGCCACTGAAGCTTTCTTT. Its translation is CASSPDTFATEAFF. The chain is built from TRBV7-2 and TRBJ1-1; D ambiguous. V was cut by 5 bases and J by 4 bases, with 14 bases left in between. Germline CDR1 and CDR2: SGHTA and FQGNSA. The CDR3 sequence is 14 residues long.

The chain uses TRBV14 and TRBJ2-3; TRBD2 aligns across 12 bases. The CDR3 loop spans 16 amino acids. The germline V gene encodes CDR1 SGHDN and CDR2 FVKESK. V was clipped by 3 bases and J by 6 bases; unmatched bases: 7. The CDR3 region has the DNA TGTGCCAGCAGCCATACCAGACTAGCGGGGGAGGATACGCAGTATTTT. As protein: CASSHTRLAGEDTQYF.

The chain has TRBV7-2 and TRBJ2-2, with D perhaps being TRBD1 or TRBD2 (5 bases each). The CDR3 runs to 17 residues. The V gene's germline CDR1 is SGHTA and CDR2 FQGNSA. V was pared by 1 base and J by 7 bases, with 19 bases between. DNA for the CDR3: TGTGCCAGCAGCTTAGTCCAAGACACGGGGCGTAGCGGGGAGCTGTTTTTT. Its translation: CASSLVQDTGRSGELFF.

The chain recombines TRBV30 with TRBJ2-1; 9 positions match TRBD2. V lost 5 bases, J lost 6 bases, and 11 bases stayed unmatched. This CDR3 region has 15 residues. Germline values: CDR1 GTSNPN, CDR2 SVGIG (reference sequence). This chain's CDR3 is CAWSWGRGGLNEQFF. CDR3 DNA: TGTGCCTGGTCCTGGGGGCGGGGGGGCCTCAATGAGCAGTTCTTC.

The genes are TRBV7-2 and TRBJ2-7, with TRBD2 identical over 8 bases. From germline, CDR1 is SGHTA and CDR2 FQGNSA. The CDR3 covers 15 residues. J gave up 7 bases and V 2 bases, and 10 bases lay outside the gene matches. The CDR3 DNA is TGTGCCAGCAGCTTACGGGCGGGGGGAGCGGGGGAGCAGTACTTC. Its protein is CASSLRAGGAGEQYF.

The V call is TRBV27, the J call TRBJ2-1; D might be TRBD2 (5 bases). V lost 5 bases, J lost 12 bases, and 14 bases lay in between. From germline, CDR1 is MNHEY and CDR2 SMNVEV (reference sequence). This CDR3 has 12 residues. The CDR3 coding sequence is TGTGCCAGCAGTACCACGGGGTTTTCGCAGTTCTTC. Its protein product is CASSTTGFSQFF.

The CDR3 spells CASNMYGYTF. CDR3 nucleotides: TGTGCCAGCAATATGTATGGCTACACCTTC. The chain uses TRBV27 and TRBJ1-2; no clear D. Trimming cost V 7 bases and J 5 bases, with 5 bases left between them. This CDR3 has 10 amino acids. The germline gives CDR1 MNHEY, CDR2 SMNVEV (reference sequence).

This rearrangement joins TRBV19 to TRBJ1-4, with D hard to call. The CDR3 contains 12 residues. The V gene's germline CDR1 is LNHDA and CDR2 SQIVND (reference sequence). V gave up 3 bases and J gave up 4 bases, with 3 bases separating them. The CDR3 region has the DNA TGTGCCAGTAGTATGATTAATGAAAAACTGTTTTTT. It yields the protein CASSMINEKLFF.

V and J are TRBV7-6 and TRBJ2-3; D may correspond to TRBD1 or TRBD2 (5 bases each). The CDR3 is 15 amino acids. CDR1 is SGHVS, CDR2 FNYEAQ, per germline. The V end was cut by 3 bases, the J end by 6 bases, with 16 bases between. The CDR3: CASSFTRGSSDTQYF. DNA of the CDR3: TGTGCCAGCAGCTTTACGAGGGGTTCTTCCGATACGCAGTATTTT.

In its sample, this clone was seen a few times. The chain uses TRBV3-1 (or the pseudogene TRBV3-2) and TRBJ2-7; D may match TRBD1 or TRBD2 (6 bases each). The length of the CDR3 is 15 residues. V was trimmed by 3 bases and J by 5 bases, leaving 17 bases between them. Germline lookup yields CDR1 LGHDT and CDR2 YNNKEL (reference sequence). CDR3 in DNA: TGTGCCAGCAGCCAGGGGGGCCAAGAATCCGACGAGCAGTACTTC. It encodes CASSQGGQESDEQYF.

This chain joins TRBV6-5 and TRBJ2-3, with TRBD2 matching over 7 bases. This CDR3 has 15 amino acids. The trim removed 6 bases at V and 1 base at J, leaving 7 bases unmatched. Germline CDR1 and CDR2: MNHEY and SVGAGI. The CDR3 protein is CASRIRGVGTDTQYF. In DNA, the CDR3 is TGTGCCAGCAGGATTCGGGGGGTTGGCACAGATACGCAGTATTTT.

This rearrangement joins TRBV7-2 to TRBJ2-7; 8 bases match TRBD1. Trimming removed 3 bases from V and 5 bases from J; junction bases left unmatched: 6. Germline V gives CDR1 SGHTA, CDR2 FQGNSA. The CDR3 is made up of 14 amino acids. CDR3 region: CASSFRTGNHEQYF. The CDR3, as DNA: TGTGCCAGCAGCTTCAGGACAGGGAACCACGAGCAGTACTTC.

This sequence joins TRBV6-5 and TRBJ2-7; D is perhaps TRBD1 (6 bases). Germline loops: CDR1 MNHEY, CDR2 SVGAGI. The CDR3 length is 14 residues. V was cut by 6 bases and J by 1 base, with 13 bases left in between. CDR3 nucleotides: TGTGCCAGCAGCGATAACGGACAGTCCTACGAGCAGTACTTC. This sequence encodes CASSDNGQSYEQYF.

CDR3 DNA: TGTGCCAGCAGTTTACCGGGACAAAAGGACAATGAGCAGTTCTTC. Translated, it gives CASSLPGQKDNEQFF. This chain joins TRBV27 and TRBJ2-1, with a tentative D call TRBD1 (6 bases). The germline gives CDR1 MNHEY, CDR2 SMNVEV (reference sequence). This CDR3 is 15 amino acids long. Trimming took 2 bases from V and 5 from J, leaving 13 bases between them.

J is TRBJ2-3 and V is TRBV28, with D possibly being TRBD2 (5 bases). V dropped 3 bases and J dropped 0 bases, with 10 bases sitting between them. Germline values: CDR1 MDHEN, CDR2 SYDVKM. This CDR3 comprises 15 residues. In DNA form, the CDR3 reads TGTGCCAGCAGTTTCCCCGGGATTAGCACAGATACGCAGTATTTT. Its translation is CASSFPGISTDTQYF.

The gene calls are TRBV2 and TRBJ2-5, with a tentative D call TRBD1 (6 bases). Germline V gene lookup returns CDR1 SNHLY and CDR2 FYNNEI. V was cut by 6 bases and J by 1 base, with 9 bases left in between. CDR3 size: 13 residues. This CDR3 reads CASRGTFQETQYF. Here the CDR3 DNA reads TGTGCCAGCAGGGGGACATTCCAAGAGACCCAGTACTTC.